Sequencing of this TCR beta chain was carried out in a study of cytomegalovirus exposure and HLA in healthy donors. Primers included in the PCR were 60 Vbeta and 13 Jbeta primers. Produced via immunoSEQ multiplex PCR; TCRdb's table is partial and in-frame only. The sample includes more than 100,000 clones, about three quarters of them seen just once. Germline V gives CDR1 SGHRS, CDR2 YFSETQ. CDR3 length equals 14 residues. V gave up 4 bases and J gave up 1 base; unmatched junction bases: 3. Study observations and caveats: With later analysis, a missense DCLRE1C variant became linked to TCR beta V- and J-gene trimming. Most TCR sequences were uncommon, yet certain public TCRs appeared in many donors.

As concerns this clone: The antigen is unknown. In the same sample, other DNA sequences code for this CDR3.

Sample: PBMCs. The TCR sequence derives from a woman between 40 and 55 years old in good health and CMV-seropositive. V usage is TRBV5-1 and J usage is TRBJ1-1; 8 bases are shared with TRBD1. This chain's CDR3 is CASSTGQGNTEAFF. DNA of the CDR3: TGCGCCAGCAGCACAGGACAGGGGAACACTGAAGCTTTCTTT. The whole variable domain, remainder taken from reference TRBV5-1 and TRBJ1-1, is KAGVTQTPRYLIKTRGQQVTLSCSPISGHRSVSWYQQTPGQGLQFLFEYFSETQRNKGNFPGRFSGRQFSNSRSEMNVSTLELGDSALYLCASSTGQGNTEAFFGQGTRLTVV.